This T cell receptor beta chain came from a study of blood T cell repertoires in COVID-19. At the level of the study: Nucleic acid was either cDNA or gDNA, and it came from T cells, B-cell-depleted T cells, or PBMCs.

This CDR3 contains 14 residues. CDR1 and CDR2 (germline): MNHNY, SVGAGI (reference sequence). V was cut by 2 bases and J by 4 bases, with 6 bases left in between. Original processing methods: Reference gene primers were amplified, and this amplification served to estimate nucleated cell counts. Data came from immunoSEQ multiplex PCR; TCRdb stores just in-frame clones and leaves some out. Clonal size and the V and J genes are those of that table, whereas D and trimming came from the DNA. The table includes 350,000 or so clones, 89% detected once. As concerns this clone: This same CDR3 is encoded by further DNA sequences in the sample.

The genes are TRBV6-6 and TRBJ1-6, with D unresolved. The sequencing input was peripheral blood. This receptor was obtained from a woman aged 60 to 75 with COVID-19, enrolled during active disease. CDR3 nucleotide sequence: TGTGCCAGCAGTTACAGTACTTATAATTCACCCCTCCACTTT. It encodes CASSYSTYNSPLHF.